What follows describes a single TCR beta chain. The data derive from a study of blood T cell repertoires in COVID-19. Study context: COVID-19 samples, acute and convalescent, were from the United States, Italy and Spain.

There are 14 residues in the CDR3. Germline CDR1 SGHTA, CDR2 FQGNSA. V was trimmed by 5 bases and J by 4 bases, leaving 14 bases between them. Data came from immunoSEQ multiplex PCR; TCRdb stores just in-frame clones and leaves some out. The table includes 350,000 to 400,000 clones, roughly nine tenths detected once. The chain employs TRBV7-2 and TRBJ1-2; D gene ambiguous. The source of this sequence is a woman aged 25 to 39 who had recovered from COVID-19. The sample consisted of PBMCs or T cells enriched from blood (not recorded which). CDR3 sequence (DNA): TGTGCCAGCAGCCCCGAACTAATCGGCTATGGCTACACCTTC. Translated: CASSPELIGYGYTF.